The 21 T cell receptor beta chains below all came from one sample that was sequenced in a study of beta chain features in type 1 diabetes. Sequenced material consisted of expressed TCRB transcripts (all of the isolated RNA was reverse transcribed). Sequencing was performed with immunoSEQ multiplex PCR; in TCRdb, only in-frame clones are kept and a portion is missing. Of roughly 500,000 clones in the sample, approximately 10% were seen once. Material for sequencing was naive CD4+ T cells from blood. The receptors were gathered from a woman aged 18 to 35 in good health.

The chain employs TRBV9 and TRBJ1-2; D remains unclear. V was pared by 3 bases and J by 0 bases, with 3 bases between. The CDR3 runs to 12 residues. Germline CDR1 SGDLS, CDR2 YYNGEE. This CDR3 is CASSATNYGYTF. In DNA form, the CDR3 reads TGTGCCAGCAGCGCCACTAACTATGGCTACACCTTC.

The CDR3 DNA reads TGCAGCGTTTTTAGCACTGAAGCTTTCTTT. Translated: CSVFSTEAFF. The chain recombines TRBV29-1 with TRBJ1-1; D gene unclear. The V gene lost 5 bases and the J gene lost 4 bases, with 5 bases spanning the gap. Germline CDR1 is SQVTM and CDR2 is ANQGSEA. The CDR3 is made up of 10 amino acids.

V usage is TRBV29-1 and J usage is TRBJ1-2; TRBD1 matches 7 bases. The CDR3 sequence is 14 residues long. The germline V gene has CDR1 SQVTM and CDR2 ANQGSEA. The J segment lost 2 bases and the V segment lost 4 bases, leaving 7 bases of the junction unmatched. CDR3 region: CSVGLQGRNYGYTF. CDR3 bases: TGCAGCGTTGGCTTACAGGGGCGGAACTATGGCTACACCTTC.

This clone was seen more than once but under ten times. This chain joins TRBV7-9 and TRBJ1-1; D call uncertain. Germline-derived CDR1 and CDR2 are SEHNR and FQNEAQ (reference sequence). Trimming removed 0 bases at V and 0 bases at J, with 8 bases between. The CDR3 extends over 15 amino acids. CDR3 in amino acids: CASSLAAGLNTEAFF. For the CDR3, the DNA is TGTGCCAGCAGCTTAGCGGCGGGTCTGAACACTGAAGCTTTCTTT.

This clone was counted only a few times. This chain connects TRBV7-9 to TRBJ2-7; D call uncertain. Trimming removed 4 bases from V and 7 bases from J, with 5 bases in between. The CDR3 spans 10 residues. CDR1 is SEHNR and CDR2 is FQNEAQ in the germline V gene (reference sequence). The CDR3 DNA sequence: TGTGCCAGCAGCTCGGAGGAGCAGTACTTC. Encoded protein: CASSSEEQYF.

This clone was seen a handful of times. V is TRBV7-9 and J is TRBJ1-1; no clear D gene. This CDR3 comprises 13 residues. Germline values: CDR1 SEHNR, CDR2 FQNEAQ (reference sequence). V shed 1 base and J shed 3 bases, with 6 bases lying between them. In nucleotides, the CDR3 is TGTGCCAGCAGCTTAGTAGTGGACACTGAAGCTTTCTTT. Translated: CASSLVVDTEAFF.

The chain has TRBV29-1 and TRBJ2-4; 10 bases line up with TRBD1. This CDR3 has 14 residues. Trimming cost V 6 bases and J 2 bases; bases outside gene matches: 4. Germline CDR1 reads SQVTM; CDR2 reads ANQGSEA. This CDR3 reads CSVATGGSKNIQYF. CDR3 coding DNA: TGCAGCGTAGCGACAGGGGGCTCCAAAAACATTCAGTACTTC.

This clone appeared a few times. The rearrangement uses TRBV30 and TRBJ1-1; D ambiguous. Trimming took off 2 bases at V and 11 bases at J, with 15 bases between the two ends. Looked up from germline, CDR1 is GTSNPN and CDR2 is SVGIG (reference sequence). CDR3 length: 12 amino acids. The CDR3 here is CAWSSGVPRAFF. The CDR3 nucleotides are TGTGCCTGGAGTTCCGGGGTCCCGAGGGCTTTCTTT.

The chain uses TRBV14 and TRBJ1-1; 8 bases fit TRBD1. Trimming removed 5 bases from V and 3 bases from J; junction bases left unmatched: 5. The CDR3 has 14 amino acids. Per germline, CDR1 SGHDN and CDR2 FVKESK. The DNA of the CDR3 is TGTGCCAGCAGCGTCAGGGGGCAGTACACTGAAGCTTTCTTT. This codes for CASSVRGQYTEAFF.

DNA for the CDR3: TGTGCCAGCAGCTTAGGGCCAGGCCCCCCCAGAGGCACAGATACGCAGTATTTT. Translating gives CASSLGPGPPRGTDTQYF. The chain is built from TRBV27 and TRBJ2-3; D is unresolved. CDR1 is MNHEY, CDR2 SMNVEV, per germline (reference sequence). The CDR3 sequence is 18 residues long. V lost 6 bases and J lost 1, with 23 bases in between.

This clone was counted only a few times. The gene calls are TRBV4-1 and TRBJ1-1; perhaps TRBD1 as D (6 bases). The CDR3 covers 17 residues. The germline V and J ends were trimmed by 1 base and 0 bases, with 15 bases remaining between them. Germline values: CDR1 MGHRA, CDR2 YSYEKL. In DNA, the CDR3 is TGCGCCAGCAGCCAAGGAACAGGGATGTCTGTGAACACTGAAGCTTTCTTT. It specifies CASSQGTGMSVNTEAFF.

This clone was detected many times. The V and J genes are TRBV29-1 and TRBJ2-7; possibly TRBD2 for D (5 bases). This CDR3 has 14 amino acids. In germline, CDR1 is SQVTM, CDR2 ANQGSEA. The V and J ends lost 4 bases and 3 bases respectively, with 16 bases between them. The CDR3 sequence: CSVAEGLIIYEQYF. The CDR3, as DNA: TGCAGCGTTGCGGAAGGACTCATTATCTACGAGCAGTACTTC.

Remarks on this clone: Mismatch with germline at one junction end may stem from a read error. The CDR3 DNA reads as TGTGCCAGCAGCCGGGACAGACAAGGGACCCAGTACTTC. Protein sequence: CASSRDRQGTQYF. V usage is TRBV7-8 and J usage is TRBJ2-5; 7 bases agree with TRBD1. Per germline, CDR1 SGHVS and CDR2 FQNEAQ. The CDR3 totals 13 residues. Combining the CDR3 with reference TRBV7-8 and TRBJ2-5 gives the whole variable domain GAGVSQSPRYKVAKRGQDVALRCDPISGHVSLFWYQQALGQGPEFLTYFQNEAQLDKSGLPSDRFFAERPEGSVSTLKIQRTQQEDSAVYLCASSRDRQGTQYFGPGTRLLVL.

This clone was counted a few times. CDR3 in amino acids: CASSVGSSNQPQHF. The CDR3 region has the DNA TGCGCCAGCAGCGTAGGGAGTAGCAATCAGCCCCAGCATTTT. The chain combines TRBV5-1 with TRBJ1-5; no firm D call. The CDR3 contains 14 residues. V was trimmed by 4 bases and J by 0 bases, leaving 8 bases between them. Germline CDR1 is SGHRS and CDR2 is YFSETQ.

V usage is TRBV15 and J usage is TRBJ2-3; no definite D call. Germline assignment: CDR1 LNHNV and CDR2 YYDKDF (reference sequence). The length of the CDR3 is 15 residues. Trimming removed 5 bases at V and 0 bases at J, with 12 bases between. The CDR3 nucleotides read TGTGCCACCAGCCCCCAGGACGGAAGCACAGATACGCAGTATTTT. It yields the protein CATSPQDGSTDTQYF.

In its sample, this clone was seen a few times. This chain uses TRBV4-3 with TRBJ2-1, with 10 bases matching TRBD2. Losses at the gene ends were 4 bases for V and 3 bases for J; bases not matched to a gene: 12. The CDR3 runs 18 residues. CDR1 LGHNA and CDR2 YSLEER come from the germline V gene. CDR3 nucleotide sequence: TGCGCCAGCAGCCGAACCGGGACTAGCGCGAACTTCTACAATGAGCAGTTCTTC. It specifies CASSRTGTSANFYNEQFF.

This clone was observed a few times. The CDR3 DNA reads as TGTGCCAGCAGCCGAACGTACTCGGGGGAGGGTGGCTACACCTTC. Protein product: CASSRTYSGEGGYTF. The rearrangement uses TRBV7-2 and TRBJ1-2, with a weak D call TRBD1 (5 bases). The CDR3 contains 15 residues. The V end lost 5 bases, the J end lost 7 bases, and 20 bases lay between the germline ends. Germline CDR1 reads SGHTA; CDR2 reads FQGNSA. The full variable domain, completed using reference TRBV7-2 and TRBJ1-2, is GAGVSQSPSNKVTEKGKDVELRCDPISGHTALYWYRQSLGQGLEFLIYFQGNSAPDKSGLPSDRFSAERTGGSVSTLTIQRTQQEDSAVYLCASSRTYSGEGGYTFGSGTRLTVV.

The chain uses TRBV9 and TRBJ1-6; 7 bases agree with TRBD1. Unmatched junction bases numbered 10, after V lost 3 bases and J lost 10 bases. From germline, CDR1 is SGDLS and CDR2 YYNGEE. The CDR3 consists of 15 residues. The CDR3 reads CASSARQGWNSPLHF. Here the CDR3 DNA reads TGTGCCAGCAGCGCCCGACAGGGATGGAACTCACCCCTCCACTTT. The variable domain in full, completed from reference TRBV9 and TRBJ1-6, reads DSGVTQTPKHLITATGQRVTLRCSPRSGDLSVYWYQQSLDQGLQFLIQYYNGEERAKGNILERFSAQQFPDLHSELNLSSLELGDSALYFCASSARQGWNSPLHFGNGTRLTVT.

The table lists this clone with a few counts. The chain has TRBV5-1 and TRBJ2-4; TRBD2 matches 12 bases. Germline V CDR1 and CDR2: SGHRS, YFSETQ. The CDR3 runs 16 residues. V lost 0 bases to trimming and J lost 6 bases; unmatched junction nucleotides: 4. As DNA, the CDR3 is TGCGCCAGCAGCTTGGGGACTAGCGGGAATGGAAACATTCAGTACTTC. Amino acids: CASSLGTSGNGNIQYF.

This clone has just a few counts. J is TRBJ2-1 and V is TRBV28, with D uncertain. Trimming removed 3 bases at V and 2 bases at J, with 5 bases between. The CDR3 contains 13 residues. CDR1 is MDHEN and CDR2 is SYDVKM in the germline V gene. CDR3 protein: CASSLVAYNEQFF. CDR3 in DNA: TGTGCCAGCAGTTTGGTTGCCTACAATGAGCAGTTCTTC. Supplemented by reference TRBV28 and TRBJ2-1, the full variable domain reads DVKVTQSSRYLVKRTGEKVFLECVQDMDHENMFWYRQDPGLGLRLIYFSYDVKMKEKGDIPEGYSVSREKKERFSLILESASTNQTSMYLCASSLVAYNEQFFGPGTRLTVL.

V is TRBV12-5 and J is TRBJ2-4; D is possibly TRBD1 or TRBD2 (5 bases each). The V gene's germline CDR1 is LGHNT and CDR2 FRNRAP. The CDR3 length is 12 residues. Trimming cost V 7 bases and J 7 bases, with 11 bases left between them. CDR3 loop: CASDPWGNIQYF. Here the CDR3 DNA reads TGTGCTAGTGATCCCTGGGGGAACATTCAGTACTTC.